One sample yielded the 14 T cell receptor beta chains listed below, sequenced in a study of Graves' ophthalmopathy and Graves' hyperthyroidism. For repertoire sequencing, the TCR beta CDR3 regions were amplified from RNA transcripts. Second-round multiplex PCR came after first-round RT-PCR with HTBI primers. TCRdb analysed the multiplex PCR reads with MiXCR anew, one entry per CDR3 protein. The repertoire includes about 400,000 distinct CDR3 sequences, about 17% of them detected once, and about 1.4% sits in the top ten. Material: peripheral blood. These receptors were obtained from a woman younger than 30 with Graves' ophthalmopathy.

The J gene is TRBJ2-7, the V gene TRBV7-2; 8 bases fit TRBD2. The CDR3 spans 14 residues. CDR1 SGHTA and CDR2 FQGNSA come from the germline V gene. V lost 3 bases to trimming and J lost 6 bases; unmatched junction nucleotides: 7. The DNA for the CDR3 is TGTGCCAGCAGCTTTAGCGGGGTTCCCTCCGAGCAGTACTTC. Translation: CASSFSGVPSEQYF.

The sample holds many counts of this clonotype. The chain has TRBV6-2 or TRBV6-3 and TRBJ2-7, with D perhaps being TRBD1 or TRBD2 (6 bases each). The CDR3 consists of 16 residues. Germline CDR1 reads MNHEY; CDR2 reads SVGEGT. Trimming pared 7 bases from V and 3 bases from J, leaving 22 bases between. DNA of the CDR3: TGTGCCAGCACCCCCCCGGGGGCAGGGACGAACTACGAGCAGTACTTC. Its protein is CASTPPGAGTNYEQYF.

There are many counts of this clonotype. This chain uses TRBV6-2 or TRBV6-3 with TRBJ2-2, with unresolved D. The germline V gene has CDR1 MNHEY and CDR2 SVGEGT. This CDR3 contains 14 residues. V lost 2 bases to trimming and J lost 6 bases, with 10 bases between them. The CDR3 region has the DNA TGTGCCAGCAGTTACCTAAGGCCCCCCGGGGAGCTGTTTTTT. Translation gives CASSYLRPPGELFF.

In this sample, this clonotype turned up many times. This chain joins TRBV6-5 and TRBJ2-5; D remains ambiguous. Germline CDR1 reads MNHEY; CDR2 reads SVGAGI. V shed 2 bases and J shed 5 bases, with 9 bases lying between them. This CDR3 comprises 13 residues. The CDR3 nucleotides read TGTGCCAGCAGTTACGGAGTTTACGAGACCCAGTACTTC. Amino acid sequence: CASSYGVYETQYF.

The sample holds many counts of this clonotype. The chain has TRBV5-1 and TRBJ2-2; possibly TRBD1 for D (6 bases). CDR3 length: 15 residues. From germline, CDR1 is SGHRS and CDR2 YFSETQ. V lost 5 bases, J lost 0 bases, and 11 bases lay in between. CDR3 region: CASSWDKPNTGELFF. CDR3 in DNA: TGCGCCAGCAGTTGGGACAAACCGAACACCGGGGAGCTGTTTTTT.

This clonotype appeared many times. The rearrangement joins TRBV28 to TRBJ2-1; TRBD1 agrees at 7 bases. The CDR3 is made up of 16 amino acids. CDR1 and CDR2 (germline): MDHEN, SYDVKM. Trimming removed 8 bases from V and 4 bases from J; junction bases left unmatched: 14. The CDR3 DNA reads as TGTGCCAGCCTAGGACAGGACCTTCCTTCTTACAATGAGCAGTTCTTC. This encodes CASLGQDLPSYNEQFF.

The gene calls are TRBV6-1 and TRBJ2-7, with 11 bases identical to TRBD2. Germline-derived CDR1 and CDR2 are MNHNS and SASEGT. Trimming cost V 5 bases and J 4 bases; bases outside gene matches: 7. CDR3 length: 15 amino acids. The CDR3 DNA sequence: TGTGCCAGCAGTCATACTAGCGGGAGTGGATACGAGCAGTACTTC. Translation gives CASSHTSGSGYEQYF.

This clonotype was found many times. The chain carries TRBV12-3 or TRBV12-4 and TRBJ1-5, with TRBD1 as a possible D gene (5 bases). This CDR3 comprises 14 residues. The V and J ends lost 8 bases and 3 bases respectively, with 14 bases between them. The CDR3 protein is CASRIGAANQPQHF. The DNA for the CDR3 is TGTGCCAGCCGAATCGGGGCGGCCAATCAGCCCCAGCATTTT.

CDR3 sequence (DNA): TGTGCCAGCAGCCCGGGAATAGGGACTAGCGCGTACGAGCAGTACTTC. This gives the protein CASSPGIGTSAYEQYF. The chain joins TRBV3-1 to TRBJ2-7; TRBD2 matches at 10 bases. The CDR3 extends over 16 amino acids. Trimming cost V 4 bases and J 4 bases; bases outside gene matches: 10. Germline assignment: CDR1 LGHDT and CDR2 YNNKEL (reference sequence).

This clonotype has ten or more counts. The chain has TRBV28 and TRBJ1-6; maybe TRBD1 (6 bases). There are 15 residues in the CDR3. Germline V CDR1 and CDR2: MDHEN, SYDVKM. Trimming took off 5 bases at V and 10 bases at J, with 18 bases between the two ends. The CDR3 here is CASSPATVGGSPLHF. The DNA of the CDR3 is TGTGCCAGCAGTCCCGCGACCGTCGGGGGCTCACCCCTCCACTTT. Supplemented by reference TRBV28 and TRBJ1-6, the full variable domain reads DVKVTQSSRYLVKRTGEKVFLECVQDMDHENMFWYRQDPGLGLRLIYFSYDVKMKEKGDIPEGYSVSREKKERFSLILESASTNQTSMYLCASSPATVGGSPLHFGNGTRLTVT.

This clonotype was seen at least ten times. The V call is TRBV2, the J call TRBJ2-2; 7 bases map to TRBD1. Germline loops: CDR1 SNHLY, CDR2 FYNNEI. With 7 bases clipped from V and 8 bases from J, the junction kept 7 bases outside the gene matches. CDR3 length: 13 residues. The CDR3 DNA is TGTGCCAGCACCCCGAGGGGGCGTGGGGAGCTGTTTTTT. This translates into CASTPRGRGELFF.

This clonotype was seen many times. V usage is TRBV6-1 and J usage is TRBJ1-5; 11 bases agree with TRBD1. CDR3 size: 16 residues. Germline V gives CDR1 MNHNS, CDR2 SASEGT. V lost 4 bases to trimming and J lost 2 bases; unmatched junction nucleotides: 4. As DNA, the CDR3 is TGTGCCAGCAGTGCCGGGACAGGGGGTGGCAATCAGCCCCAGCATTTT. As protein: CASSAGTGGGNQPQHF.

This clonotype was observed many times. The CDR3 sequence: CASTPLDDDYGYTF. In DNA form, the CDR3 reads TGTGCCAGTACGCCCCTTGACGACGATTATGGCTACACCTTC. The chain joins TRBV19 to TRBJ1-2; D ambiguous. The V and J ends lost 7 bases and 5 bases respectively, with 17 bases between them. The CDR3 length is 14 residues. From germline, CDR1 is LNHDA and CDR2 SQIVND (reference sequence).

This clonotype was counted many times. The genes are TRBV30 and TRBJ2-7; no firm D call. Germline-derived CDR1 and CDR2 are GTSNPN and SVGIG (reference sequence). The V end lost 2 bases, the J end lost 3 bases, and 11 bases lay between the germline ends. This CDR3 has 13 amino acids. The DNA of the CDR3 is TGTGCCTGGAGTTCGTCGCTCGGCTACGAGCAGTACTTC. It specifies CAWSSSLGYEQYF.